These 2 T cell receptor beta chains originate from one sample sequenced in a study of human T cells and chemical hapten exposure (dated by TCRdb to about 2021). Library preparation employed RACE. Sequencing was carried out with a NextSeq 500. The public reads were quality trimmed at Q25 with fastp and then assembled into clones with MiXCR by TCRdb, keeping productive beta chains. Merged by CDR3 protein, the rows form single entries marked with the most common genes and DNA. The sample contains about 120,000 distinct CDR3 sequences, approximately 12% of them found a single time. Of the sample, 2.8% is held by the ten largest clones. What this sample's time point label stands for: pre-sensitization, week 0. The treatment or condition tag for this specimen amounts to: therapeutic diphenylcyclopropenone sensitization with weekly scalp DPC. The sample consisted of whole blood, taken in connection with sensitization to the hapten diphenylcyclopropenone (DPC). The receptors were gathered from a woman younger than 30 with alopecia areata. Some clones in this sample may be carry-over from other donors' samples.

This chain links TRBV7-9 with TRBJ2-3; TRBD2 aligns across 7 bases. The germline CDR1 and CDR2 sequences are SEHNR and FQNEAQ (reference sequence). The CDR3 loop spans 16 amino acids. Trimming took 4 bases from V and 4 from J; bases not matched to a gene: 11. The DNA for the CDR3 is TGTGCCAGCAGCTCGCAACTAGCGAGGGGCCCAGATACGCAGTATTTT. The encoded protein is CASSSQLARGPDTQYF.

This clonotype was seen a handful of times. The chain employs TRBV11-2 and TRBJ2-1; TRBD2 agrees at 10 bases. Germline CDR1 and CDR2: SGHAT and FQNNGV. Trimming took 1 base from V and 6 from J; bases not matched to a gene: 6. The CDR3 runs 16 residues. CDR3 DNA: TGTGCCAGCAGCTTAGTGCCGGGACTAGCGCTCAATGAGCAGTTCTTC. Amino acids: CASSLVPGLALNEQFF.